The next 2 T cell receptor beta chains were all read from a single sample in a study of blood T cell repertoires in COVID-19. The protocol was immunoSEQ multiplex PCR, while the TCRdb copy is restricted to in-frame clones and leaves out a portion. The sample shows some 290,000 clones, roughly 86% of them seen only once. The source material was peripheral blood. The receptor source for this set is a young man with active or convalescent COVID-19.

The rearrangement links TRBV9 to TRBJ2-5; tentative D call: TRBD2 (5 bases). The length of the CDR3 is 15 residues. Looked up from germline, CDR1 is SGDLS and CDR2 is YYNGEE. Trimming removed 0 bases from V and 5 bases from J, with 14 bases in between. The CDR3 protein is CASSVDSGVDETQYF. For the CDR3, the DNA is TGTGCCAGCAGCGTAGATTCCGGGGTAGATGAGACCCAGTACTTC.

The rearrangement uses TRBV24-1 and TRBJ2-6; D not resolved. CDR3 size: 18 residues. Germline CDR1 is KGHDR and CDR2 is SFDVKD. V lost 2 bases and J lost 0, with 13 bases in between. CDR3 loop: CATSDSPTHTSGANVLTF. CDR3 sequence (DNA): TGTGCCACCAGTGATTCCCCGACACACACCTCTGGGGCCAACGTCCTGACTTTC.